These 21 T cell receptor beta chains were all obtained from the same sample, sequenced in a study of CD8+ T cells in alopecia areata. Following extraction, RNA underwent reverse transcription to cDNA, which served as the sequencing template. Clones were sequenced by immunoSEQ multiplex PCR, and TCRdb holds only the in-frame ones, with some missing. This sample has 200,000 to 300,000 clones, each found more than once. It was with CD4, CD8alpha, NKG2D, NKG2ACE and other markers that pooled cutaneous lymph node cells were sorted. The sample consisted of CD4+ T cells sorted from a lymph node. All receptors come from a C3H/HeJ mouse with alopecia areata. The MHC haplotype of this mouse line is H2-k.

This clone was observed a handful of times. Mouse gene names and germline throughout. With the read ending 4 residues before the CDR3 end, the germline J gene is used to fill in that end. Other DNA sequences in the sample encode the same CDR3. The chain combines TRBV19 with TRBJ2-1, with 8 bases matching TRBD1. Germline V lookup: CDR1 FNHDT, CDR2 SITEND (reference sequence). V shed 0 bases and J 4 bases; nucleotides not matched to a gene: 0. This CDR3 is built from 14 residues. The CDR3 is CASSIGTGYAEQFF. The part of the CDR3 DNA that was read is TGTGCCAGCAGTATAGGGACAGGGTATGCT.

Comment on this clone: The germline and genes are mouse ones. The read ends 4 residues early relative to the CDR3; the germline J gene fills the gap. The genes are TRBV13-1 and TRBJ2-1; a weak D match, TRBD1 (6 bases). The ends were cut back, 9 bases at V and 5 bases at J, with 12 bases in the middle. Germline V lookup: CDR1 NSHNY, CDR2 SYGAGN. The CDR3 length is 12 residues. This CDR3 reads CATGVVDAEQFF. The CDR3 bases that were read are TGTGCCACAGGGGTGGTTGATGCT.

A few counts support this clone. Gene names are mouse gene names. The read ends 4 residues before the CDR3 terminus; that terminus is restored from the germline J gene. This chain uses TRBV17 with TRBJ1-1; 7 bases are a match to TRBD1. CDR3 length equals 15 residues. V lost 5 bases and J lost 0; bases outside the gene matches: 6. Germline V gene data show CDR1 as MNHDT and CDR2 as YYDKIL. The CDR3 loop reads CASSPRQGANTEVFF. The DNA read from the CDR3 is TGTGCTAGCAGTCCCCGACAGGGAGCAAACACA.

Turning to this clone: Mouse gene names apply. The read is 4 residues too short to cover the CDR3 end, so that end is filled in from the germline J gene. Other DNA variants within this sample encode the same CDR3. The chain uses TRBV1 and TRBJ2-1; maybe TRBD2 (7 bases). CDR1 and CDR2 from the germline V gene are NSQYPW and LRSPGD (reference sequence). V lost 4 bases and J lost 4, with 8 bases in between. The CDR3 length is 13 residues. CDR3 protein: CTCSGGAYAEQFF. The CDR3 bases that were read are TGCACCTGCAGTGGGGGGGCATATGCT.

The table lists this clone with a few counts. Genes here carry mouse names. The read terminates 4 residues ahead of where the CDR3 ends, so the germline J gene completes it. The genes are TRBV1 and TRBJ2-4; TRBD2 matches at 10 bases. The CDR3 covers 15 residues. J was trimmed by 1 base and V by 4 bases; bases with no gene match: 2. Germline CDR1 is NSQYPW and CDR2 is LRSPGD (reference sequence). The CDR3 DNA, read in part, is TGCACCTGCAGTGGCGACTGGGGGGGTCAAAAC. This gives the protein CTCSGDWGGQN. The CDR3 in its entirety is CTCSGDWGGQNTLYF.

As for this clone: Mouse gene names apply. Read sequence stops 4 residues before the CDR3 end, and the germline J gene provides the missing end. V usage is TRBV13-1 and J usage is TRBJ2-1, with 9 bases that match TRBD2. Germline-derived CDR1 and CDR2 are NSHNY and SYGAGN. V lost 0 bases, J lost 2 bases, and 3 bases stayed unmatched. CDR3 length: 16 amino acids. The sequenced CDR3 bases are TGTGCCAGCAGTGATGCTGGGGGGGGATACTATGCT. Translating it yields CASSDAGGGYYA. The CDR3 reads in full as CASSDAGGGYYAEQFF.

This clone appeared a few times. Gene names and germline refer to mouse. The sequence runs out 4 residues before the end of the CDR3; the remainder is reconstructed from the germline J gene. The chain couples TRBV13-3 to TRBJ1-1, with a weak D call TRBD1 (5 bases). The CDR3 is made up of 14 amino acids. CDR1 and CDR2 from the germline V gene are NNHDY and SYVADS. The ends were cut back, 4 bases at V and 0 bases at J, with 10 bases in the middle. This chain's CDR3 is CASSHDRANTEVFF. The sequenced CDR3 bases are TGTGCCAGCAGTCATGACAGAGCAAACACA.

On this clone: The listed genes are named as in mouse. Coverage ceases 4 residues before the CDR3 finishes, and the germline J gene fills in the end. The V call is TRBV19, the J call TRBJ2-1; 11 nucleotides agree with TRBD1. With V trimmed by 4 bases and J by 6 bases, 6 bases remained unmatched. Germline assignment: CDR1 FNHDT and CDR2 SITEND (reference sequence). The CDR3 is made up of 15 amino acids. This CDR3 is CASSSGTGGRAEQFF. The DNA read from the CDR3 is TGTGCCAGCAGTTCCGGGACAGGGGGGCGTGCT.

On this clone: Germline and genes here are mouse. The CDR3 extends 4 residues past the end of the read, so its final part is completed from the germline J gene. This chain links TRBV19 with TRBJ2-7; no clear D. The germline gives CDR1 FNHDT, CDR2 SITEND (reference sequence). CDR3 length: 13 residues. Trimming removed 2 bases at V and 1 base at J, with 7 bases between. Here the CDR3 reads CASSIRTSYEQYF. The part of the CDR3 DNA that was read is TGTGCCAGCAGTATCCGCACATCCTAT. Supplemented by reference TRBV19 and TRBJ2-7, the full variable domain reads GGIITQTPKFLIGQEGQKLTLKCQQNFNHDTMYWYRQDSGKGLRLIYYSITENDLQKGDLSEGYDASREKKSSFSLTVTSAQKNEMAVFLCASSIRTSYEQYFGPGTRLTVL.

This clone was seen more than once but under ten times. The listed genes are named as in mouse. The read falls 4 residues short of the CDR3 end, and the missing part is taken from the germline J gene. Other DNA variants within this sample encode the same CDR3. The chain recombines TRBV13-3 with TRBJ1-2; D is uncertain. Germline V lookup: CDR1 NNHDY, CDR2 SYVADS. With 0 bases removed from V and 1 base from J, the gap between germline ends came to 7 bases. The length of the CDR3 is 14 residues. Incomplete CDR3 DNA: TGTGCCAGCAGTGATGCAAGAGGAAACTCC. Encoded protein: CASSDARGNS. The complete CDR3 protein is CASSDARGNSDYTF.

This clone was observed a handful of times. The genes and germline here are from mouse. Here the CDR3 reads CASSFPGTGNAEQFF. Incomplete CDR3 DNA: TGTGCTAGCAGTTTCCCCGGGACTGGGAATGCT. V and J are TRBV29 and TRBJ2-1; 9 bases agree with TRBD2. The sequence runs out 4 residues before the end of the CDR3; the remainder is reconstructed from the germline J gene. With 3 bases clipped from V and 5 bases from J, the junction kept 5 bases outside the gene matches. This CDR3 spans 15 amino acids. Germline V gives CDR1 MSHET, CDR2 SYDVDS.

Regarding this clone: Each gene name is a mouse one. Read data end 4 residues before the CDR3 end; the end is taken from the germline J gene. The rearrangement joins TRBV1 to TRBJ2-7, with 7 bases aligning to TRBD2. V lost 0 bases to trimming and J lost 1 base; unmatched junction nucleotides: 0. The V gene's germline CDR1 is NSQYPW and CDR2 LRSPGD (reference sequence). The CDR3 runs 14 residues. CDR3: CTCSAELGSYEQYF. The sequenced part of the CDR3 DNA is TGCACCTGCAGTGCAGAACTGGGGTCCTAT. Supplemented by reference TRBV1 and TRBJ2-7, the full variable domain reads VTLLEQNPRWRLVPRGQAVNLRCILKNSQYPWMSWYQQDLQKQLQWLFTLRSPGDKEVKSLPGADYLATRVTDTELRLQVANMSQGRTLYCTCSAELGSYEQYFGPGTRLTVL.

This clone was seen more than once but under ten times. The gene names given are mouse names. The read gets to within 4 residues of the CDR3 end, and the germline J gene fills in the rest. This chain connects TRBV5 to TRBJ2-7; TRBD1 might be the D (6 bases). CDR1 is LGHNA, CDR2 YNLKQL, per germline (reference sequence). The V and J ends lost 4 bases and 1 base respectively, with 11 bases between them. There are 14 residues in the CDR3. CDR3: CASSPGDGSYEQYF. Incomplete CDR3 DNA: TGTGCCAGCAGCCCAGGGGACGGGTCCTAT.

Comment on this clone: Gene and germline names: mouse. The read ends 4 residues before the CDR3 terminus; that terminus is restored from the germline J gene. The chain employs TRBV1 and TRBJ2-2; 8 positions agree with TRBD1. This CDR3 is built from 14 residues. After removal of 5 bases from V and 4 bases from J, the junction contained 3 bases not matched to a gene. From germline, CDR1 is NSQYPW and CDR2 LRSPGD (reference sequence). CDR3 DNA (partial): TGCACCTGCAGTACAGGGGGGTTCACCGGG. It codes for CTCSTGGFTG. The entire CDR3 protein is CTCSTGGFTGQLYF.

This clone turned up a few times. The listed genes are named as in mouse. The CDR3 is CTCSADGDRGNSPLYF. The DNA read from the CDR3 is TGCACCTGCAGTGCAGATGGGGACAGGGGTAATTCGCCC. The chain carries TRBV1 and TRBJ1-6; 10 nucleotides agree with TRBD1. The read finishes 3 residues shy of the CDR3 end, and the germline J gene is used to complete it. TRBJ1-6 is sorted into the ORF group, with uncertain function. The CDR3 has 16 residues. V dropped 0 bases and J dropped 6; count of bases not matched to a gene: 2. Germline CDR1 NSQYPW, CDR2 LRSPGD (reference sequence).

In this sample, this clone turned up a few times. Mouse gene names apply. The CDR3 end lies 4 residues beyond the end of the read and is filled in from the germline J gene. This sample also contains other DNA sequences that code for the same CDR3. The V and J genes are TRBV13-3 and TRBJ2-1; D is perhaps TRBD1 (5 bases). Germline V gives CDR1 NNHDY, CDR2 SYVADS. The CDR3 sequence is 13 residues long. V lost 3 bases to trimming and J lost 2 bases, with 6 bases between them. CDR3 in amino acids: CASSVTDYAEQFF. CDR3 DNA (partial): TGTGCCAGCAGTGTGACAGACTATGCT.

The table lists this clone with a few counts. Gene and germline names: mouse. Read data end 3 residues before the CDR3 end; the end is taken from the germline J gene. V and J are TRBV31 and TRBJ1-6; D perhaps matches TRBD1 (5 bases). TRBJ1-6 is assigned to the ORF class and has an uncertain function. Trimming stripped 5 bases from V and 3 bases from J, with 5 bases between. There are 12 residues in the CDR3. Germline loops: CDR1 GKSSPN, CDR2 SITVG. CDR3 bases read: TGTGCCTGGGACAGCTATAATTCGCCC. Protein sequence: CAWDSYNSP. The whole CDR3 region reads CAWDSYNSPLYF.

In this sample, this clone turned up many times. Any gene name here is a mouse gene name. The CDR3 loop is CTCSAERGLNQDTQYF. The part of the CDR3 DNA that was read is TGCACCTGCAGTGCAGAAAGGGGTCTTAACCAAGAC. The V gene is TRBV1, the J gene TRBJ2-5; D possibly corresponds to TRBD1 (5 bases). The read gets to within 4 residues of the CDR3 end, and the germline J gene fills in the rest. V lost 0 bases and J 0 bases, leaving 10 bases between the germline ends. In germline, CDR1 is NSQYPW, CDR2 LRSPGD (reference sequence). The CDR3 totals 16 residues.

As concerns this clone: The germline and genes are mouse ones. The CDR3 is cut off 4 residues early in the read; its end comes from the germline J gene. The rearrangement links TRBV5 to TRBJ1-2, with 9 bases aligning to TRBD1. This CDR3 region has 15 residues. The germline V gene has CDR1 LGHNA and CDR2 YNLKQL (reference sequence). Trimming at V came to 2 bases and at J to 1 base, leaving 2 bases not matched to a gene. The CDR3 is CASSQTTGGNSDYTF. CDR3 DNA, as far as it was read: TGTGCCAGCAGCCAAACGACAGGGGGAAACTCC.

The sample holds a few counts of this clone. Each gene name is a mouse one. CDR3: CASSDVAEVFF. Incomplete CDR3 DNA: TGTGCCAGCAGTGATGTGGCA. The J gene is TRBJ1-1, the V gene TRBV13-1; D not resolved. With the read ending 4 residues before the CDR3 end, the germline J gene is used to fill in that end. The germline V gene has CDR1 NSHNY and CDR2 SYGAGN. The CDR3 totals 11 residues.

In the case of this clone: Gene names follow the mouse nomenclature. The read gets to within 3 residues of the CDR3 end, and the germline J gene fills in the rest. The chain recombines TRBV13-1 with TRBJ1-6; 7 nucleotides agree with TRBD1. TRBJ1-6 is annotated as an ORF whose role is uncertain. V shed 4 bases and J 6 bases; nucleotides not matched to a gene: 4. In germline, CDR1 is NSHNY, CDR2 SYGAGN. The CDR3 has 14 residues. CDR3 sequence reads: CASSSGTVNSPLYF. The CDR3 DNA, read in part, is TGTGCCAGCAGTTCGGGGACAGTTAATTCGCCC.